The 7 T cell receptor beta chains given below trace back to one sample, sequenced in a study of CD8+ T cells in alopecia areata. Following RNA extraction, reverse transcription yielded cDNA that acted as the sequencing template. Data came from immunoSEQ multiplex PCR; TCRdb stores just in-frame clones and leaves some out. The data show over 200,000 clones, with about 53% seen just once and 0.4% to 0.55% held by the top ten. Material: CD4+ T cells sorted from blood, obtained at week 0. These receptors were obtained from a human donor with alopecia areata.

The rearrangement links TRBV2 to TRBJ2-4; unclear D gene. CDR3 length: 12 residues. The germline CDR1 and CDR2 sequences are SNHLY and FYNNEI. V lost 6 bases, J lost 6 bases, and 9 bases lay in between. CDR3 region: CASRASSNIQYF. The CDR3 DNA is TGTGCCAGCAGGGCGTCTTCAAACATTCAGTACTTC.

The chain combines TRBV6-6 with TRBJ1-6, with 7 bases matching TRBD1. The V and J ends lost 7 bases and 8 bases, in that order; junction bases with no gene match: 11. Germline V CDR1 and CDR2: MNHNY, SVGAGI (reference sequence). This CDR3 comprises 15 residues. CDR3 amino acids: CASTDKGGAYSPLHF. As DNA, the CDR3 is TGTGCCAGCACCGACAAAGGGGGCGCGTATTCACCCCTCCACTTT.

The chain combines TRBV5-1 with TRBJ2-3; tentatively, D is TRBD1 (6 bases). Looked up from germline, CDR1 is SGHRS and CDR2 is YFSETQ. The CDR3 length is 16 residues. Trimming removed 1 base from V and 0 bases from J, with 12 bases in between. CDR3 DNA sequence: TGCGCCAGCAGCTTGAGGGGGATAACTAGCACAGATACGCAGTATTTT. It is translated as CASSLRGITSTDTQYF.

The rearrangement joins TRBV29-1 to TRBJ2-7; D might be TRBD2 (5 bases). This CDR3 spans 12 amino acids. V was cut by 8 bases and J by 2 bases, with 13 bases left in between. The V gene's germline CDR1 is SQVTM and CDR2 ANQGSEA. CDR3 DNA: TGCAGCTACCGAGGGATTACCTACGAGCAGTACTTC. It specifies CSYRGITYEQYF.

The genes are TRBV2 and TRBJ2-7; 12 bases agree with TRBD1. J gave up 5 bases and V 8 bases, and 4 bases lay outside the gene matches. Looked up from germline, CDR1 is SNHLY and CDR2 is FYNNEI. The length of the CDR3 is 13 residues. This CDR3 is CASGGTGGNEQYF. The CDR3 nucleotides are TGTGCCAGCGGTGGGACAGGGGGCAACGAGCAGTACTTC.

The J gene is TRBJ1-6, the V gene TRBV7-8, with D perhaps TRBD1 (5 bases). Germline CDR1 reads SGHVS; CDR2 reads FQNEAQ. Trimming took off 5 bases at V and 10 bases at J, with 9 bases between the two ends. The CDR3 sequence is 12 residues long. CDR3 region: CASSKQDSPLHF. The CDR3 coding sequence is TGTGCCAGCAGCAAACAGGACTCACCCCTCCACTTT.

This sequence joins TRBV29-1 and TRBJ1-1; D unclear. V dropped 4 bases and J dropped 4 bases, with 10 bases sitting between them. Germline CDR1 and CDR2: SQVTM and ANQGSEA. The CDR3 length is 12 residues. Here the CDR3 DNA reads TGCAGCGTTGGGGGAGCTGGCACTGAAGCTTTCTTT. The encoded protein is CSVGGAGTEAFF.